This T cell receptor (beta chain) was captured in a study of CD8+ T cells in alopecia areata. Study-level results: Persistence of many expanded lesional clones was seen in scalp and blood during tofacitinib.

RNA was isolated and reverse transcribed to cDNA, the sequencing template. Sequenced by immunoSEQ multiplex PCR; TCRdb stores in-frame clones only, minus some. The data hold 7,400 or so clones, with 64% observed a single time. This clone was found once. No antigen is known for it. Treatment given: oral pan-JAK inhibitor, 5-10 mg twice daily. Researchers gathered lesional scalp punch biopsies and peripheral blood from patients with alopecia areata. The sequence derives from a human donor with alopecia areata. Sequenced material: skin, taken at week 4, from a patient treated with tofacitinib.

The CDR3 protein is CASGCSYRANTEAFF. The CDR3 region has the DNA TGTGCTAGTGGTTGCTCCTACCGGGCCAACACTGAAGCTTTCTTT. The chain employs TRBV12-5 and TRBJ1-1, with no clear D. Between the trimmed V and J ends, which lost 4 bases and 2 bases, there was a span of 14 bases. Per the germline V gene, CDR1 is LGHNT and CDR2 is FRNRAP. The CDR3 has 15 amino acids.